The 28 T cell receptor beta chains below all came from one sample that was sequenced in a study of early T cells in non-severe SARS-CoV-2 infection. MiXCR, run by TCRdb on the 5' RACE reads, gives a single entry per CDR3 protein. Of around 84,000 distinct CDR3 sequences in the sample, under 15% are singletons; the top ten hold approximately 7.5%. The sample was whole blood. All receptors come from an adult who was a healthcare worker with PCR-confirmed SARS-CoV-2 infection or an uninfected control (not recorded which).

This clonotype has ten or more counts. The CDR3 nucleotides are TGTGCCAGCAGCTTAGACAGCGGGAGGGCTAGCTATGAGCAGTTCTTC. Its protein product is CASSLDSGRASYEQFF. This chain connects TRBV7-2 to TRBJ2-1; the match to TRBD2 covers 10 bases. This CDR3 spans 16 amino acids. Germline trimming cut 1 base from V and 8 bases from J; bases unmatched to any gene: 8. Germline values: CDR1 SGHTA, CDR2 FQGNSA.

In nucleotides, the CDR3 is TGTGCCAGCAGCCAAGATAGAGGAGCAGCAGATACGCAGTATTTT. Translating gives CASSQDRGAADTQYF. The chain carries TRBV4-2 and TRBJ2-3; the D is unclear. This CDR3 region has 15 residues. V lost 0 bases, J lost 4 bases, and 11 bases lay in between. Germline loops: CDR1 LGHNA, CDR2 YNFKEQ.

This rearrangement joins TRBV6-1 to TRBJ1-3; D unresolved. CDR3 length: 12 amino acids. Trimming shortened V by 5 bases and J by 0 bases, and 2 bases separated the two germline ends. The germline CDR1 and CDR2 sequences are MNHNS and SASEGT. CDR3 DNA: TGTGCCAGCAGTTACTCTGGAAACACCATATATTTT. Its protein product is CASSYSGNTIYF.

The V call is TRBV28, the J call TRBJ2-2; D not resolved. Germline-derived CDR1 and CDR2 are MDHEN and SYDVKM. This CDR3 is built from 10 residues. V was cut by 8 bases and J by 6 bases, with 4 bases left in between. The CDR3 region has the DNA TGTGCCAGCGGGGCCGGGGAGCTGTTTTTT. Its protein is CASGAGELFF.

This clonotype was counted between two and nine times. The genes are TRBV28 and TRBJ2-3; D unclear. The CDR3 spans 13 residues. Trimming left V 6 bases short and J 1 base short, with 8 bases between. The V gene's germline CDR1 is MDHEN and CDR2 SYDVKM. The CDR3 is CASRITGTDTQYF. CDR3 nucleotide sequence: TGTGCCAGCAGGATTACAGGCACAGATACGCAGTATTTT. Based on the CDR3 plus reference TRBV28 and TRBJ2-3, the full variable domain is DVKVTQSSRYLVKRTGEKVFLECVQDMDHENMFWYRQDPGLGLRLIYFSYDVKMKEKGDIPEGYSVSREKKERFSLILESASTNQTSMYLCASRITGTDTQYFGPGTRLTVL.

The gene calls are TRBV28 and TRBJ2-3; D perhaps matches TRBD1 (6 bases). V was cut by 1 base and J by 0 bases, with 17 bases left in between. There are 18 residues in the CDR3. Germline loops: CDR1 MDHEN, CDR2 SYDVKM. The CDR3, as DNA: TGTGCCAGCAGTTTATTACTACTAGGGGGATCTAGCACAGATACGCAGTATTTT. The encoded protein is CASSLLLLGGSSTDTQYF.

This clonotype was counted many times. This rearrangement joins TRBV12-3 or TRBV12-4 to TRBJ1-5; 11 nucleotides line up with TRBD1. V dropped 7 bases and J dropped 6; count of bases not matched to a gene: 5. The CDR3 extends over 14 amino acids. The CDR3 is CASTWDRGGQPQHF. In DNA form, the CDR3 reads TGTGCCAGCACCTGGGACAGGGGGGGTCAGCCCCAGCATTTT.

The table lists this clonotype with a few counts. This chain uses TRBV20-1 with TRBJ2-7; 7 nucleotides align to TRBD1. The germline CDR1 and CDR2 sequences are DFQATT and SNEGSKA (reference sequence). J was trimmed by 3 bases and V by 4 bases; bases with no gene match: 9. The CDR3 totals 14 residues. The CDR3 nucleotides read TGCAGTGCTACCTCCGGGACAGACCTCTACGAGCAGTACTTC. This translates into CSATSGTDLYEQYF.

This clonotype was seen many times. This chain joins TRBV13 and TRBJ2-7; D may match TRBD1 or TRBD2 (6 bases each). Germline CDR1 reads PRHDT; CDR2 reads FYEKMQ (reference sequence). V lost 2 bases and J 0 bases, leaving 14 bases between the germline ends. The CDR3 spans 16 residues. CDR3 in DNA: TGTGCCAGCAGCTTATCCGGGGGCGGCACCTCCTACGAGCAGTACTTC. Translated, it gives CASSLSGGGTSYEQYF.

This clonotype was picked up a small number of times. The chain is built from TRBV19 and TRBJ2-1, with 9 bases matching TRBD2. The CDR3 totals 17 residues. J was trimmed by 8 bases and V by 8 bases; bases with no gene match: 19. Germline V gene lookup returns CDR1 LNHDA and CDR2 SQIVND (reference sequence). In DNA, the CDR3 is TGTGCCAGTGACCCGAGGGTAGCGGGAGTCTTCACGGATGAGCAGTTCTTC. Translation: CASDPRVAGVFTDEQFF.

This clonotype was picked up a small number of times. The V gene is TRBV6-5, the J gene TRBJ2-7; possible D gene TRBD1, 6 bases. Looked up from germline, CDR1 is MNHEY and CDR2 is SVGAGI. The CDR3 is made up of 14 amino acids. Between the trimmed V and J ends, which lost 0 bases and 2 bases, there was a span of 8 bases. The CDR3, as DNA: TGTGCCAGCAGTTACTCGACAGGCCCCTACGAGCAGTACTTC. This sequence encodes CASSYSTGPYEQYF.

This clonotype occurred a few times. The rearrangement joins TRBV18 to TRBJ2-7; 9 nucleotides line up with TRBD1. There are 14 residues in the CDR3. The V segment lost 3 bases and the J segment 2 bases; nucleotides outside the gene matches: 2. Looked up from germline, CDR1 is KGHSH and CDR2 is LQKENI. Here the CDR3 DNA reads TGTGCCAGCTCACCCGGGACAGGGACCTACGAGCAGTACTTC. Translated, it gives CASSPGTGTYEQYF.

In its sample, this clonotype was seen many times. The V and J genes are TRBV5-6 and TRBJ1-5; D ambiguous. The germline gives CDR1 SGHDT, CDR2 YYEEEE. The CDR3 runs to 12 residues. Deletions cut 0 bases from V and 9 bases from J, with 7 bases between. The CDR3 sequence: CASSLGAGPQHF. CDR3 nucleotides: TGTGCCAGCAGCTTGGGCGCGGGGCCCCAGCATTTT.

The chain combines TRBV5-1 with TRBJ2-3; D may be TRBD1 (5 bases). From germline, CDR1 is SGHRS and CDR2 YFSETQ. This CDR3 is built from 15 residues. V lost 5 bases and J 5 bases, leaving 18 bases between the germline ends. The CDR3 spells CASSLRQREGDTQYF. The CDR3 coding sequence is TGCGCCAGCAGTTTGAGACAGCGAGAAGGAGATACGCAGTATTTT.

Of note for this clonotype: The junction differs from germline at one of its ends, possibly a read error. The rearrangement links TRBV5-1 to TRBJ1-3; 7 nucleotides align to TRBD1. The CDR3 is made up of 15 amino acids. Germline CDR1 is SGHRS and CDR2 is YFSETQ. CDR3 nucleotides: TGCGCCAGCAGCTCGGGACAGAACTCTGAAAACACCATATATTTT. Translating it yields CASSSGQNSENTIYF.

This CDR3 is CASSWEGTDIYEQYF. The CDR3, as DNA: TGTGCCAGCAGCTGGGAGGGGACAGATATCTACGAGCAGTACTTC. The gene calls are TRBV27 and TRBJ2-7; the D gene could be TRBD1 or TRBD2 (7 bases each). The germline V gene has CDR1 MNHEY and CDR2 SMNVEV (reference sequence). This CDR3 comprises 15 residues. V lost 6 bases, J lost 3 bases, and 18 bases lay in between.

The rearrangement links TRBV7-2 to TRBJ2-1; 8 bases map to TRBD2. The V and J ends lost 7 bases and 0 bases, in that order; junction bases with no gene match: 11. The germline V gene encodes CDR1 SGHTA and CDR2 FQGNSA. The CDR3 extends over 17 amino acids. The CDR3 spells CASIFFPGTSSYNEQFF. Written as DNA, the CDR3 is TGTGCCAGCATCTTCTTCCCTGGGACTAGCTCCTACAATGAGCAGTTCTTC.

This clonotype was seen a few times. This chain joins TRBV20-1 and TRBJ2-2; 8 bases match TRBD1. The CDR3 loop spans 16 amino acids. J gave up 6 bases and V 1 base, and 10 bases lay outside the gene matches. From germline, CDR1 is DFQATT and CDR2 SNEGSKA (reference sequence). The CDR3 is CSARASGQGLAGELFF. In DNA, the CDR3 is TGCAGTGCTAGAGCAAGCGGACAGGGTTTGGCCGGGGAGCTGTTTTTT.

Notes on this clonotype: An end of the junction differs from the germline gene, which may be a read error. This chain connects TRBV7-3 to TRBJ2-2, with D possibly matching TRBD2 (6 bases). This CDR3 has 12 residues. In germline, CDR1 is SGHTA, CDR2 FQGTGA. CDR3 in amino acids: CASSLKGLSSIF. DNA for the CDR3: TGTGCCAGCAGCTTAAAAGGACTATCCTCCATTTTT. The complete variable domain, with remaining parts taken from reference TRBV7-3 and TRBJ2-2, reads GAGVSQTPSNKVTEKGKYVELRCDPISGHTALYWYRQSLGQGPEFLIYFQGTGAADDSGLPNDRFFAVRPEGSVSTLKIQRTERGDSAVYLCASSLKGLSSIFGEGSRLTVL.

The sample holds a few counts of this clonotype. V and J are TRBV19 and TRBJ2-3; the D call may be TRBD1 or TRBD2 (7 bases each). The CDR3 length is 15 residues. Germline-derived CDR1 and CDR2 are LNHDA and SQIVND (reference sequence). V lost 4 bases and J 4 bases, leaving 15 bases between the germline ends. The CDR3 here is CASSTVAGGADTQYF. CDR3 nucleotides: TGTGCCAGTAGTACGGTGGCAGGGGGGGCAGATACGCAGTATTTT.

This chain's CDR3 is CASSITQVQAGELFF. The CDR3 region has the DNA TGTGCCAGTAGTATTACCCAGGTCCAGGCCGGGGAGCTGTTTTTT. This sequence joins TRBV19 and TRBJ2-2; D gene ambiguous. Germline V CDR1 and CDR2: LNHDA, SQIVND (reference sequence). V was clipped by 3 bases and J by 6 bases, with 14 bases between them. CDR3 size: 15 residues.

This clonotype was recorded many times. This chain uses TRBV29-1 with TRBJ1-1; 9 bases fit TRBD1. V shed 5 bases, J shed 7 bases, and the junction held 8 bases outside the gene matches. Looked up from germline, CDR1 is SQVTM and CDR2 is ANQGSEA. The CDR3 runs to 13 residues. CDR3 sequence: CSVQFTGGYEAFF. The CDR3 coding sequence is TGCAGCGTTCAGTTCACAGGGGGCTATGAAGCTTTCTTT.

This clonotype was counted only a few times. CDR3 sequence (DNA): TGTGCCAGCAGTCCCGGGACGGACACCGGGGAGCTGTTTTTT. This translates into CASSPGTDTGELFF. V usage is TRBV3-1 and J usage is TRBJ2-2; D possibly uses TRBD1 or TRBD2 (5 bases each). The CDR3 consists of 14 residues. Per germline, CDR1 LGHDT and CDR2 YNNKEL (reference sequence). V lost 6 bases, J lost 3 bases, and 11 bases lay in between.

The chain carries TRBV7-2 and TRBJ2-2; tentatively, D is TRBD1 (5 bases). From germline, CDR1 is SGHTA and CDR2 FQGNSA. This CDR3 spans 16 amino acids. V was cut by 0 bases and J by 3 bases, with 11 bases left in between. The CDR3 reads CASSLARQTYTGELFF. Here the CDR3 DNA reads TGTGCCAGCAGCTTAGCGCGACAGACATACACCGGGGAGCTGTTTTTT. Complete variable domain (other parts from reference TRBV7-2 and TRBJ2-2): GAGVSQSPSNKVTEKGKDVELRCDPISGHTALYWYRQSLGQGLEFLIYFQGNSAPDKSGLPSDRFSAERTGGSVSTLTIQRTQQEDSAVYLCASSLARQTYTGELFFGEGSRLTVL.

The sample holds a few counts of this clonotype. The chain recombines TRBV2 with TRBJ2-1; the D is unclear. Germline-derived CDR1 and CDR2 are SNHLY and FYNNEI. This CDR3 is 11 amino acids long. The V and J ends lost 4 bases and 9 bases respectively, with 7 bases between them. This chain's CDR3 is CASSAHSEQFF. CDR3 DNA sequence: TGTGCCAGCAGTGCCCACAGTGAGCAGTTCTTC.

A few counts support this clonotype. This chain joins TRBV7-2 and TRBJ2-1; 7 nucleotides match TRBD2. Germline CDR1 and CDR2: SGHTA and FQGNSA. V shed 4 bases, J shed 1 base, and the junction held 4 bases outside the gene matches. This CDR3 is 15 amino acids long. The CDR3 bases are TGTGCCAGCAGCTCCCAGCGGGGATCCTACAATGAGCAGTTCTTC. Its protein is CASSSQRGSYNEQFF.

In DNA form, the CDR3 reads TGTGCCAGTAGGGGACAGGGGACGGATACGCAGTATTTT. It yields the protein CASRGQGTDTQYF. The V gene is TRBV19, the J gene TRBJ2-3, with 10 bases that match TRBD1. Germline CDR1 reads LNHDA; CDR2 reads SQIVND (reference sequence). The CDR3 length is 13 residues. J gave up 6 bases and V 6 bases, and 3 bases lay outside the gene matches.

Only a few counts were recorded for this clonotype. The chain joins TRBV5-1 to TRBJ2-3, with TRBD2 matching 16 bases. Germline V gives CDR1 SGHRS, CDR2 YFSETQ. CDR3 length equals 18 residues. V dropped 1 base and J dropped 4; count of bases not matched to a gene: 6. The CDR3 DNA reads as TGCGCCAGCAGCTTGACCGGGACTAGCGGGAGGGCCTCAGATACGCAGTATTTT. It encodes CASSLTGTSGRASDTQYF.